This record concerns one T cell receptor beta chain sequence. Different DNA sequences within this sample yield the same CDR3. The data are from a study of shared clonotypes between healthy human individuals. Looking at the study overall: The donors, a couple of women and three men, were aged 18 to 49.

Germline CDR1 MNHNS, CDR2 SASEGT. This CDR3 is 15 amino acids long. J was trimmed by 6 bases and V by 4 bases; bases with no gene match: 10. Under the authors' procedure: From ImmunoSEQ came sequences covering only the junction and carrying no quality scores, so filtering differed. Sequenced by immunoSEQ multiplex PCR; TCRdb stores in-frame clones only, minus some. V, J and clone size are those of that table, while D and trimming were read from the DNA. The data contain hundreds of thousands of clones, about 80% of them singletons. Donors, healthy HIV-negative adults, lacked recent acute infections or vaccinations.

Input material: memory CD4+ T cells sorted from blood. Sample subset: CD45RA-negative fraction. This clonotype was obtained from a woman in her 30s in good health. The chain recombines TRBV6-1 with TRBJ2-7, with TRBD1 matching over 9 bases. CDR3 residues: CASSAELTGGREQYF. CDR3 sequence (DNA): TGTGCCAGCAGTGCAGAATTGACAGGGGGTCGCGAGCAGTACTTC.